The 18 T cell receptor beta chains listed next were all sequenced from one sample in a study of tumor-infiltrating lymphocytes in primary liver carcinoma. For each extraction, RNA and DNA were obtained together from 20-30 mg of unsorted bulk tissue. The researchers produced TCR beta cDNA from about 510 ng total RNA with a constant-region primer. Library construction for TCR beta comprised three nested multiplex PCR rounds performed with slightly modified ARM-PCR. The opening two PCR rounds, 10 cycles each, paired TRBV1-TRBV30 forward primers with a C-beta reverse primer. MiXCR, run by TCRdb on the multiplex PCR reads, gives a single entry per CDR3 protein. The repertoire holds tens of thousands of distinct CDR3 sequences, 72% seen once, with approximately 19% in the top ten. Sequencing used liver tumor tissue from sampling region 1. Subset denoted: tumor region T1, superior pole. The receptors derive from a man in his forties with primary liver carcinoma and hepatitis B virus infection.

This clonotype has a single count. The junction differs from germline at one of its ends, possibly a read error. The rearrangement uses TRBV11-1 and TRBJ2-5; perhaps TRBD1 as D (6 bases). The length of the CDR3 is 17 residues. Germline V lookup: CDR1 SGHAT, CDR2 FQDESV (reference sequence). This chain's CDR3 is CVSSLVKGGQLYGTQCF. The DNA of the CDR3 is TGTGTCAGCAGCTTAGTAAAAGGCGGACAGCTCTACGGGACCCAATGCTTC.

About this clonotype itself: The junction does not match germline at one end; this may be a read error. The chain uses TRBV19 and TRBJ2-2; 11 bases match TRBD1. This CDR3 comprises 16 residues. Germline-derived CDR1 and CDR2 are LNHDA and SQIVND (reference sequence). CDR3 coding DNA: TGTGCCAGTAGTAGGACAGGGGGCGCGAACACCGAGGAGCTGTTTTTT. This encodes CASSRTGGANTEELFF. Complete variable domain (other parts from reference TRBV19 and TRBJ2-2): DGGITQSPKYLFRKEGQNVTLSCEQNLNHDAMYWYRQDPGQGLRLIYYSQIVNDFQKGDIAEGYSVSREKKESFPLTVTSAQKNPTAFYLCASSRTGGANTEELFFGEGSRLTVL.

The count of this clonotype is one. CDR3 in amino acids: CASSLEVAGGRYEQFF. CDR3 sequence (DNA): TGTGCCAGCAGCTTAGAGGTAGCGGGAGGCCGTTATGAGCAGTTCTTC. The chain couples TRBV7-9 to TRBJ2-1; 10 nucleotides match TRBD2. The CDR3 has 16 amino acids. Germline lookup yields CDR1 SEHNR and CDR2 FQNEAQ (reference sequence). V gave up 1 base and J gave up 8 bases; unmatched junction bases: 8.

At least ten counts were recorded for this clonotype. The chain has TRBV28 and TRBJ2-7; D tentatively reads TRBD1 or TRBD2 (6 bases each). This CDR3 region has 14 residues. The germline CDR1 and CDR2 sequences are MDHEN and SYDVKM. The V end was cut by 4 bases, the J end by 2 bases, with 12 bases between. The CDR3 sequence is CASSSEEGAYEQYF. CDR3 nucleotide sequence: TGTGCCAGCAGTTCGGAGGAGGGGGCCTACGAGCAGTACTTC.

This clonotype occurred many times. The chain carries TRBV28 and TRBJ2-7; D uncertain. The CDR3 has 13 amino acids. The V and J ends lost 6 bases and 3 bases respectively, with 12 bases between them. Germline V CDR1 and CDR2: MDHEN, SYDVKM. The CDR3 coding sequence is TGTGCCAGCAGCCCACCGGGCCTCTACGAGCAGTACTTC. Protein product: CASSPPGLYEQYF. The full variable domain, its missing parts supplied by reference TRBV28 and TRBJ2-7, is DVKVTQSSRYLVKRTGEKVFLECVQDMDHENMFWYRQDPGLGLRLIYFSYDVKMKEKGDIPEGYSVSREKKERFSLILESASTNQTSMYLCASSPPGLYEQYFGPGTRLTVT.

A remark on this clonotype: The CDR3 carries no conserved terminal phenylalanine or tryptophan, so it likely arises from a read error. The rearrangement joins TRBV7-2 to TRBJ2-5; no clear D. The germline V gene has CDR1 SGHTA and CDR2 FQGNSA. The V and J ends lost 2 bases and 5 bases respectively, with 9 bases between them. The CDR3 runs to 13 residues. The CDR3 DNA reads TGTGCCAGCAGCTTACAGCGAGAGGAGACCCAGTACCTC. Translating gives CASSLQREETQYL.

To note about this clonotype: One junction end disagrees with the germline gene, perhaps due to a read error. The rearrangement uses TRBV6-5 and TRBJ2-1; weak D call: TRBD2 (5 bases). The CDR3 is made up of 14 amino acids. The germline V gene has CDR1 MNHEY and CDR2 SVGAGI. The CDR3 sequence is CASSYGTRGNKQFF. The CDR3 DNA is TGTGCCAGCAGTTACGGAACTAGAGGCAATAAGCAGTTCTTC.

Only one count was recorded for this clonotype. The CDR3 does not end in the conserved phenylalanine or tryptophan, so this is likely a read error. The chain couples TRBV11-2 to TRBJ2-1; D remains ambiguous. Trimming took off 7 bases at V and 7 bases at J, with 11 bases between the two ends. Germline V gene sequence: CDR1 SGHAT, CDR2 FQNNGV. The CDR3 extends over 12 amino acids. CDR3 DNA: TGTGCCAGCAAATTAGTCGGGAATGAGCAGTTCTTA. Amino acids: CASKLVGNEQFL.

Concerning this clonotype itself: The conserved phenylalanine or tryptophan normally closing the CDR3 is absent here, so this likely arose from a read error. The rearrangement uses TRBV6-5 and TRBJ2-2; tentatively, D is TRBD1 or TRBD2 (5 bases each). The CDR3 contains 14 residues. The ends were cut back, 0 bases at V and 7 bases at J, with 9 bases in the middle. The germline V gene encodes CDR1 MNHEY and CDR2 SVGAGI. DNA for the CDR3: TGTGCCAGCAGTTACTCGGGGGAGTTCGGGGAGCTGTTTCTT. As protein: CASSYSGEFGELFL.

This clonotype has more than one count but fewer than ten. One end of the junction varies from germline; a read error may be responsible. J is TRBJ2-6 and V is TRBV11-2; the D call may be TRBD1 or TRBD2 (5 bases each). Germline V gene data show CDR1 as SGHAT and CDR2 as FQNNGV. There are 16 residues in the CDR3. The CDR3 bases are TGTGCCAACAGCTTATCGCGGAGAAGAGGGGCCAGCGTCCTGACTTTC. It yields the protein CANSLSRRRGASVLTF.

Note on this clonotype: A much larger clone differs from this one at a single base, so this may be a read error. This chain links TRBV12-3 or TRBV12-4 with TRBJ1-1; 7 bases are shared with TRBD1. The CDR3 is made up of 13 amino acids. CDR3 amino acids: CTIKTGWNTEAFF. The CDR3 DNA follows: TGTACCATCAAGACAGGGTGGAACACTGAAGCTTTCTTT.

As concerns this clonotype: One junction end does not reproduce the germline sequence, and a read error may be involved. J is TRBJ2-1 and V is TRBV14, with 8 nucleotides matching TRBD1. CDR1 is SGHDN and CDR2 is FVKESK in the germline V gene. This CDR3 comprises 18 residues. This CDR3 reads CASSPFLDRVERYGEHFF. The CDR3 DNA is TGTGCCAGCAGCCCTTTCCTGGACAGGGTGGAACGGTACGGTGAGCACTTCTTC.

With respect to this clonotype: Given the absence of the conserved phenylalanine or tryptophan at the CDR3 end, a read error is likely. The gene calls are TRBV9 and TRBJ1-6; a weak D match, TRBD1 (5 bases). Between the trimmed V and J ends, which lost 1 base and 8 bases, there was a span of 10 bases. Germline assignment: CDR1 SGDLS and CDR2 YYNGEE. The CDR3 consists of 14 residues. In nucleotides, the CDR3 is TGTGCCAGCAGCGTAAGGGGTAGCGATTCACCCCTCCACGTT. Residues: CASSVRGSDSPLHV.

With respect to this clonotype: A read error may account for a junction end that differs from germline. The V and J genes are TRBV11-1 and TRBJ2-7, with D hard to call. The CDR3 is 15 residues long. Germline V gene data show CDR1 as SGHAT and CDR2 as FQDESV (reference sequence). In nucleotides, the CDR3 is TGTGTCAGCAGTTTCGACGGACGGTTCTCCTACGAGCAGTACTTC. Residues: CVSSFDGRFSYEQYF. Based on the CDR3 plus reference TRBV11-1 and TRBJ2-7, the full variable domain is EAEVAQSPRYKITEKSQAVAFWCDPISGHATLYWYRQILGQGPELLVQFQDESVVDDSQLPKDRFSAERLKGVDSTLKIQPAELGDSAMYLCVSSFDGRFSYEQYFGPGTRLTVT.

A word on this clonotype: One junction end does not reproduce the germline sequence, and a read error may be involved. The V gene is TRBV14, the J gene TRBJ1-4; weak D call: TRBD1 (6 bases). The germline V gene has CDR1 SGHDN and CDR2 FVKESK. CDR3 length: 17 amino acids. The CDR3 sequence is CASSHLLGNRDFEKLFF. The CDR3 region has the DNA TGTGCCAGTAGCCACTTGTTAGGGAACAGGGACTTTGAAAAACTGTTTTTT.

Comment on this clonotype: This may come from a read error, since a much larger clone is one base off. The chain is built from TRBV2 and TRBJ1-2; no firm D call. The CDR3 runs to 13 residues. Germline V gives CDR1 SNHLY, CDR2 FYNNEI. CDR3 sequence (DNA): TGTGCCAGCAAAGAGGGCATTAACTATGACTACACCTTC. This gives the protein CASKEGINYDYTF.

On this clonotype: A read error is possible here, since a much larger clone lies one base away. The chain recombines TRBV28 with TRBJ1-1; D unresolved. The CDR3 is made up of 13 amino acids. The germline CDR1 and CDR2 sequences are MDHEN and SYDVKM. As DNA, the CDR3 is TGTGCCAGCAATTTACTTTTTGGCACTGAAGCTTTCTTT. Translation: CASNLLFGTEAFF.

Comment on this clonotype: Given a much more abundant clone one base away, this may be a read error. The V and J genes are TRBV28 and TRBJ1-3; D is ambiguous. Germline loops: CDR1 MDHEN, CDR2 SYDVKM. This CDR3 contains 14 residues. Trimming removed 6 bases from V and 2 bases from J, with 11 bases in between. CDR3 sequence (DNA): TGTGCCAGCAGGACGGACTGTCCTGGAAACACCATATATTTT. Protein: CASRTDCPGNTIYF.